The T cell receptor beta chain under discussion was sequenced for a study of T cells in Graves' hyperthyroidism and ophthalmopathy (dated by TCRdb to the late 2010s). The study in broad terms: Peripheral blood was sampled at the time of initial diagnosis, prior to any treatment. To identify distinguishing TCR V-J signatures, a discovery cohort of around 100 patients was used, comprising 40 to 45 with Graves' ophthalmopathy and around 60 with stable Graves' hyperthyroidism. An independent validation cohort of around 19 hyperthyroidism patients and some 15 patients who later progressed to ophthalmopathy tested prospective prediction of ophthalmopathy. For training and testing, the 100 or so patients in the discovery cohort were randomly divided in a 7:3 ratio. In addition, the study compared T-cell repertoires in thyroid tissue and in blood from roughly 6 Graves' hyperthyroidism patients. Once sampling was done, hyperthyroidism patients were given methimazole at a starting dose of 30 mg daily, whereas ophthalmopathy patients were given high-dose intravenous methylprednisolone. According to the paper, TCR Vbeta CDR3 sequencing was carried out on some 130 peripheral blood samples, which came from under 50 ophthalmopathy, approximately 72 hyperthyroidism and 17 progressor patients.

The TCR beta CDR3 regions were amplified from RNA transcripts. The first round of RT-PCR for the TCR CDR3 was performed with the HTBI primer set and the Qiagen OneStep RT-PCR kit. The libraries were constructed in a second round of multiplex PCR and then size-selected and purified. The libraries were sequenced on an Illumina HiSeq2000 using paired-end 100 bp reads. The paper's data handling went like this. SOAPnuke was used to process the raw data, with reads discarded if the reads contained adapters or uncalled bases, had a mean Phred below 15, or lacked an exact constant-primer or identifier match. COPE v1.2.5 was used to merge high-quality paired reads, and clonotypes were defined as unique nucleotide sequences. Clonotypes were aligned to IMGT TRBV, TRBD and TRBJ reference segments using MiTCR v1.1. Analysis was restricted to V-J combinations with a frequency above 0.0001, which covered about 99% of repertoires. A TCS score was defined as the ratio of F50 (clonal expansion) to E x V (chaos), with BLOSUM62-based TCRdist applied between CDR3 peptides within each V-J. Welch's t-statistics and random forest reduced around 520 V-J features to 13, which were used in a naive Bayes classifier (R e1071). The similarity between thyroid and blood repertoires was quantified using the Morisita-Horn index. The public reads were reprocessed in TCRdb via fastp at Q25 and MiXCR, keeping in-frame beta chains. CDR3 protein sequences are deduplicated, and each keeps its most common genes and DNA. The authors' filters were not applied to this entry. In all, the sample holds around 760,000 distinct CDR3 sequences, and around a third of those were seen once. Roughly 30% of the sample belongs to the ten largest clones.

Overall study outcomes, separate from this receptor: In validation, the model predicted progression to ophthalmopathy with 55% to 71% sensitivity and 72.22% specificity, a median of roughly seven months before onset. Ophthalmopathy was separated from stable hyperthyroidism by a 13 V-J signature model, with around 90% sensitivity and 81% to 83% specificity obtained in cross-validation and 80%/75% obtained in testing. No statistical method was used to fix the sample size in advance, and group allocation was not hidden from the investigators. Most expanded thyroid clonotypes (frequency above 0.001) were also detected in blood, suggesting blood repertoires may reflect thyroid immune responses.

Including cysteine and phenylalanine, the CDR3 has 13 amino acids. Of all the DNA, just the CDR3 is kept, 39 bases in frame from base 1. CDR1 and CDR2 are drawn from the germline V gene: MNHEY, SVGAGI. V was cut back by 6 bases and J by 5 bases, leaving a gap of 13 bases between them. Comment on this clonotype: Its binding antigen is unknown. Base qualities are not at hand, and no much larger clone is one base apart.

Stable Graves' hyperthyroidism was defined as the absence of progression to ophthalmopathy over 18 months of follow-up. The hyperthyroidism patients were between 18 and 65 years old and newly diagnosed, with a disease duration of less than 2 months. The study excluded patients with uncontrolled infections, other autoimmune diseases, pregnancy or lactation. Diagnoses relied on clinical symptoms, serum thyroxine and TRAb, thyroid ultrasound and orbital computed tomography. PBMCs were isolated from more than 9 ml of fresh peripheral blood by Ficoll-Paque density gradient centrifugation. Trizol reagent was used to extract total RNA, and RNA quality was then checked on an Agilent 2100 Bioanalyzer.

Sequenced material: blood. The chain employs TRBV6-5 and TRBJ1-1; the D gene identity is not certain. The receptor's source is a woman in her 40s with Graves' hyperthyroidism. CDR3 reads: CASSPPQATEAFF. The DNA sequence follows: TGTGCCAGCAGCCCCCCGCAGGCAACTGAAGCTTTCTTT.